The clone carrying this TCR beta chain has more than one count but fewer than ten. The junction had 2 bases not matched to a gene; V was cut back by 4 bases and J by 4 bases. The CDR3 length is 13 residues. CDR1 is MNHEY, CDR2 SVGAGI, per germline. This specimen comes from a study of identical twins. TCRdb fed the 5' RACE reads into MiXCR, producing one record per CDR3 protein. The table lists some 600,000 distinct CDR3 sequences, about 7.1% of them singletons. These data are also associated with another study on yellow fever vaccine responses in identical twins.

Sequences were obtained from PBMCs. This clonotype originated in a woman under 30 in good health. This chain links TRBV6-5 with TRBJ2-7, with 9 bases aligning to TRBD2. The CDR3 nucleotides read TGTGCCAGCAGTTCGCTAGCGGGGTACGAGCAGTACTTC. Translating gives CASSSLAGYEQYF.